Listed below are T cell receptor beta chains from one sample, sequenced in a study of T cell changes during pregnancy in multiple sclerosis. Produced via immunoSEQ multiplex PCR; TCRdb's table is partial and in-frame only. The repertoire has over 45,000 clones, about 91% of them found once; the top ten carry 1.8%. Sequenced material: peripheral blood, taken after pregnancy. These TCRs come from a female donor with multiple sclerosis, enrolled in a pregnancy study. Both conserved end residues are part of each CDR3. Fields, in order: V gene, clone size, D gene, J gene, CDR3 DNA, CDR3 protein. The D gene is left open where the match is weak. Size tells how often a clone was seen (once, few, many) or the class of an expanded clone, and some rows leave it out.

>TRBV18|NA|TRBD1|TRBJ1-2
TGTGCCAGCTCACCACGAGGACGGGACAGGGGGCGGGGAGGCTACACCTTC
CASSPRGRDRGRGGYTF
>TRBV5-1|NA|NA|TRBJ1-1
TGCGCCAGCAGCTTAAGCACAGGGTATGAAGCTTTCTTT
CASSLSTGYEAFF
>TRBV11-2|NA|NA|TRBJ1-6
TGTGCCAGCAGCTTAGGAGAGGGAGGAGTTCAGAATTCACCCCTCCACTTT
CASSLGEGGVQNSPLHF
>TRBV28|NA|NA|TRBJ2-7
TGTGCCAGCAGTTTCAGTGGCGAGCAGTACTTC
CASSFSGEQYF
>TRBV4-1|NA|NA|TRBJ1-5
TGCGCCAGCAGCCAAGAAGCGGGGGGCTTTGTCAATCAGCCCCAGCATTTT
CASSQEAGGFVNQPQHF
>TRBV10-3|NA|TRBD1|TRBJ1-3
TGTGCCATCGGGACTGGGACAGCAGGAAACACCATATATTTT
CAIGTGTAGNTIYF
>TRBV19|NA|TRBD1|TRBJ1-4
TGTGCCAGTAGTGGGCAGGGGGTTGTAAAACTGTTTTTT
CASSGQGVVKLFF
>TRBV9|NA|TRBD1|TRBJ1-6
TGTGCCAGCAGTCCGGGACAGGGGGCTTTAACCCTCCACTTT
CASSPGQGALTLHF
>TRBV11-3|NA|NA|TRBJ2-1
TGTGCCAGCAGCTCCCTCCAATGGGGACTTCCAATCTTC
CASSSLQWGLPIF
>TRBV4-1|NA|NA|TRBJ2-3
TGCGCCAGCAGCCAAGACCCATTCGTACAGGGAACTAGCACAGATACGCAGTATTTT
CASSQDPFVQGTSTDTQYF
>TRBV27|NA|TRBD2|TRBJ2-7
TGTGCCAGCAGGTTAAGAGCGGGGGCGGGGGAGCAGTACTTC
CASRLRAGAGEQYF
>TRBV7-6|NA|NA|TRBJ2-7
TGTGCCAGCAGCTTAGCGGAGGGTGGCCCCCACGAGCAGTACTTC
CASSLAEGGPHEQYF
>TRBV5-1|NA|TRBD1|TRBJ2-7
TGCGCCAGCCAAAATACGGGACAGGGGGCAACCTTTTACGAGCAGTACTTC
CASQNTGQGATFYEQYF
>TRBV6-1|NA|TRBD1|TRBJ1-5
TGTGCCAGCAGCGCGACAGGGGTTGGATATCAGCCCCAGCATTTT
CASSATGVGYQPQHF
>TRBV7-8|NA|NA|TRBJ2-1
TGTGCCAGCAGCCTTCTTCGTGGCACCTACAATGAGCAGTTCTTC
CASSLLRGTYNEQFF
>TRBV29-1|NA|NA|TRBJ2-5
TGCAGCGTTGCCCCCTCCATGGCAGAGACCCAGTACTTC
CSVAPSMAETQYF
>TRBV11-1|once|NA|TRBJ1-4
TGTGCCAGCAGCTTAGAGCGGGGGGGTTCGGGCACTAATGAAAAACTGTTTTTT
CASSLERGGSGTNEKLFF
>TRBV5-6|NA|TRBD2|TRBJ2-5
TGTGCCAGCAGCTTGGGCGGCGGGGGGCCAGAGACCCAGTACTTC
CASSLGGGGPETQYF
>TRBV9|NA|NA|TRBJ2-5
TGTGCCAGCAGCGTAGCTGTGCTAGCCGGTGAGACCCAGTACTTC
CASSVAVLAGETQYF
>TRBV7-6|NA|TRBD1|TRBJ1-6
TGTGCCAGCAGCTTAGCGCTGGGACAGACGATAGCGTCACCCCTCCACTTT
CASSLALGQTIASPLHF
>TRBV7-9|NA|NA|TRBJ1-2
TGTGCCAGCAGCTTAGAATCAACCTTC
CASSLESTF
>TRBV5-1|NA|NA|TRBJ1-1
TGCGCCAGCAGCTCGATCAGGGGTAGGGCTGAAGCTTTCTTT
CASSSIRGRAEAFF
>TRBV25-1|NA|NA|TRBJ1-2
TGTGCCAGCAGTGAATCGGGGGATTTCTATGGCTACACCTTC
CASSESGDFYGYTF
>TRBV21-1|once|NA|TRBJ2-1
TGTGCCAGCAGCTTTCAGACAGTGAAAAATTACAATGAGCAGTTCTTC
CASSFQTVKNYNEQFF
>TRBV4-1|NA|NA|TRBJ1-4
TGCGCCAGCAGCCTACTCCGGGACATAACTGAAAAACTGTTTTTT
CASSLLRDITEKLFF
>TRBV7-6|NA|TRBD1|TRBJ2-2
TGTGCCAGCAGCTTAGTAGTAGGGGGCTTCACCGGGGAGCTGTTTTTT
CASSLVVGGFTGELFF